This TCR beta chain stems from a study of cytomegalovirus exposure and HLA in healthy donors. General study results and limits: The study put 160 or so TCR beta chains on its list as cytomegalovirus-associated.

Germline V gives CDR1 DFQATT, CDR2 SNEGSKA (reference sequence). Between the trimmed V and J ends, which lost 6 bases and 9 bases, there was a span of 14 bases. The CDR3 consists of 11 residues. This clone was detected a few times. Its antigen is unidentified. This table comes from immunoSEQ multiplex PCR, and its TCRdb copy is limited to in-frame clones, with some not included. The data contain 170,000 or so clones, about four fifths of them seen just once; the ten biggest clones take up 2.5% to 3%. This clonotype was sampled from a woman in her late teens or twenties in good health and CMV-seropositive. The chain recombines TRBV20-1 with TRBJ1-1; D possibly corresponds to TRBD1 (5 bases). The sequenced sample consisted of PBMCs. The chain's CDR3 is CSAAQGLKAFF. The CDR3 DNA sequence: TGCAGTGCAGCCCAGGGTCTGAAAGCTTTCTTT.